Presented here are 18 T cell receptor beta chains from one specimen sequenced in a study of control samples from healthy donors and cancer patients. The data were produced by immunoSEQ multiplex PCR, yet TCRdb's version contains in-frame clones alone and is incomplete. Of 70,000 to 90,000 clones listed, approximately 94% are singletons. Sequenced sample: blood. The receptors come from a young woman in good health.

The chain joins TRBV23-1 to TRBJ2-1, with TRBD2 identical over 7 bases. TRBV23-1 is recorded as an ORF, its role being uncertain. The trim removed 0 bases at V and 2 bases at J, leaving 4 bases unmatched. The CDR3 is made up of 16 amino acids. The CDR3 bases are TGCGCCAGCAGTCAATCGAGGGAGGGCCCCTACAATGAGCAGTTCTTC. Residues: CASSQSREGPYNEQFF.

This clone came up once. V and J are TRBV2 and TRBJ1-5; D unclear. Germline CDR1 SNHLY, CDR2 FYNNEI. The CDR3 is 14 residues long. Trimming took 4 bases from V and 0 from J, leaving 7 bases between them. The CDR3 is CASSGSGSNQPQHF. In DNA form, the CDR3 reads TGTGCCAGCAGTGGGTCGGGTAGCAATCAGCCCCAGCATTTT. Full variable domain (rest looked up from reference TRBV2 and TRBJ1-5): EPEVTQTPSHQVTQMGQEVILRCVPISNHLYFYWYRQILGQKVEFLVSFYNNEISEKSEIFDDQFSVERPDGSNFTLKIRSTKLEDSAMYFCASSGSGSNQPQHFGDGTRLSIL.

The CDR3, as DNA: TGTGCCAGCAGTTGGGGGACAGGGGGCAACAACGAGCAGTACTTC. Translation: CASSWGTGGNNEQYF. The chain is built from TRBV25-1 and TRBJ2-7; 12 bases align to TRBD1. V lost 5 bases and J lost 5; bases outside the gene matches: 7. Germline assignment: CDR1 MGHDK and CDR2 SYGVNS. The CDR3 totals 15 residues.

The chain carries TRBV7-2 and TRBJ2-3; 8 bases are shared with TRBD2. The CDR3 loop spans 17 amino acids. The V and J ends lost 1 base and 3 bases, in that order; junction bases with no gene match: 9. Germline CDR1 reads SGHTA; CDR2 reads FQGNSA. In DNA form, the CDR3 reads TGTGCCAGCAGCTTAGGGTCAGGCGGGAGGTTGACAGATACGCAGTATTTT. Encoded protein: CASSLGSGGRLTDTQYF.

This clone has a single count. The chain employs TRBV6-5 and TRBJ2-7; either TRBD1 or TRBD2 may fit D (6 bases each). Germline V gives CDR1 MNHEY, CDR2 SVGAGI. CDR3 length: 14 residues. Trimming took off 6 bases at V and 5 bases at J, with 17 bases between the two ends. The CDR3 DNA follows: TGTGCCAGCAGATACCGGGGGCGTCGGGACGAGCAGTACTTC. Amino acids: CASRYRGRRDEQYF.

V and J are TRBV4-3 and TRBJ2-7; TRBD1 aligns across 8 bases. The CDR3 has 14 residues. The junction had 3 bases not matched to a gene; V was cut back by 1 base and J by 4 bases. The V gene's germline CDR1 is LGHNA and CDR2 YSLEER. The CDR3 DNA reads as TGCGCCAGCAGCCAAGGGACAGGGAAGTACGAGCAGTACTTC. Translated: CASSQGTGKYEQYF.

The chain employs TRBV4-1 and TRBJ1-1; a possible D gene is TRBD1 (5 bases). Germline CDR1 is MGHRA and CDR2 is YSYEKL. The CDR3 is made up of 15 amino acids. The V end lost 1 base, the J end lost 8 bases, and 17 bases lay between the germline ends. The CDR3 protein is CASSQVLPGATEAFF. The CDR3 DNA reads TGCGCCAGCAGCCAAGTCCTGCCCGGGGCTACCGAAGCTTTCTTT.

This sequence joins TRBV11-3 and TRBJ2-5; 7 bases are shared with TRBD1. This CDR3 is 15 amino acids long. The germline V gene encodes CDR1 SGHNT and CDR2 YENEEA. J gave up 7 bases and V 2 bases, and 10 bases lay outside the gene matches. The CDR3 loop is CASSLRDRELGTQYF. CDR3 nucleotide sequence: TGTGCCAGCAGCTTACGGGACAGAGAGCTGGGGACCCAGTACTTC.

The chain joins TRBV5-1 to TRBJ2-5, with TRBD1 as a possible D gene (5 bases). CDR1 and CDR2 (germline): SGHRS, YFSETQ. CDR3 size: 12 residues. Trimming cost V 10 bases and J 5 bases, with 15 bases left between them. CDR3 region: CACSGFGETQYF. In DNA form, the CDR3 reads TGCGCCTGTTCAGGGTTCGGGGAGACCCAGTACTTC.

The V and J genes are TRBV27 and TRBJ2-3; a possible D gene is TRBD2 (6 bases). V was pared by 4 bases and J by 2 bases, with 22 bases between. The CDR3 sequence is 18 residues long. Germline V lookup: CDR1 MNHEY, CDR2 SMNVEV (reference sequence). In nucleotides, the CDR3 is TGTGCCAGCAGTTGGGCCGCACCTAGCGCGGGAAACACAGATACGCAGTATTTT. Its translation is CASSWAAPSAGNTDTQYF.

DNA of the CDR3: TGTGCCAGCAGCCCGGGGACTAGCGGGAACCTACCCTACGAGCAGTACTTC. Protein: CASSPGTSGNLPYEQYF. The chain uses TRBV13 and TRBJ2-7; 13 positions agree with TRBD2. The CDR3 consists of 17 residues. V shed 5 bases and J 2 bases; nucleotides not matched to a gene: 9. From germline, CDR1 is PRHDT and CDR2 FYEKMQ (reference sequence).

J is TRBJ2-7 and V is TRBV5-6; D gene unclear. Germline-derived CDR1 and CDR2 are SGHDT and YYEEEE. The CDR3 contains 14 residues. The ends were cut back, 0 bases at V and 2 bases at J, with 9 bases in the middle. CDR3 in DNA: TGTGCCAGCAGCTTGGTCCGGGCCCCCTACGAGCAGTACTTC. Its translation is CASSLVRAPYEQYF. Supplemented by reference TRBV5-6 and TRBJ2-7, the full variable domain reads DAGVTQSPTHLIKTRGQQVTLRCSPKSGHDTVSWYQQALGQGPQFIFQYYEEEERQRGNFPDRFSGHQFPNYSSELNVNALLLGDSALYLCASSLVRAPYEQYFGPGTRLTVT.

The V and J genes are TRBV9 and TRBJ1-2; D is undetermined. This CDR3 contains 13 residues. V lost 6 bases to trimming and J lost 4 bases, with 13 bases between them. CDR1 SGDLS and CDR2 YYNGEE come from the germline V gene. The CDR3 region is CASTAPASYGYTF. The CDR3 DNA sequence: TGTGCCAGCACCGCCCCAGCGAGCTATGGCTACACCTTC.

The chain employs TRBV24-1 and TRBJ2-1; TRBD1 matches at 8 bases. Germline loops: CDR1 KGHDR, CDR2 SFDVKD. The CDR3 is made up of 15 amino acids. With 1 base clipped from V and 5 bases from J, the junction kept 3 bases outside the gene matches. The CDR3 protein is CATSDFEQGDNEQFF. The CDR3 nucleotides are TGTGCCACCAGTGATTTCGAACAGGGGGACAATGAGCAGTTCTTC.

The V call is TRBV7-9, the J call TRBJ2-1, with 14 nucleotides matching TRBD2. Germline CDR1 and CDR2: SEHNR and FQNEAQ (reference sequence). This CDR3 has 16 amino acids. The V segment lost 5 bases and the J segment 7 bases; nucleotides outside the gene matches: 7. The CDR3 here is CASSARLAGGGNEQFF. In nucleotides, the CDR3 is TGTGCCAGCAGCGCCCGACTAGCGGGAGGGGGGAATGAGCAGTTCTTC.

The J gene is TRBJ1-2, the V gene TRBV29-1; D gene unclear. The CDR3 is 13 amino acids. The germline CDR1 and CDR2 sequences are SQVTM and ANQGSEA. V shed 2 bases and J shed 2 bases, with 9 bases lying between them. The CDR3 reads CSVEMAVNYGYTF. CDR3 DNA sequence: TGCAGCGTTGAAATGGCAGTGAACTATGGCTACACCTTC.

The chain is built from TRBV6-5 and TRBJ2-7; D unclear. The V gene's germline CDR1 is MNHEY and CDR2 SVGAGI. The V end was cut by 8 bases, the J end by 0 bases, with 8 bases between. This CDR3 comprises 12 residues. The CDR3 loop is CASRGGSYEQYF. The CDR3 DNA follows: TGTGCCAGCCGAGGCGGCTCCTACGAGCAGTACTTC.

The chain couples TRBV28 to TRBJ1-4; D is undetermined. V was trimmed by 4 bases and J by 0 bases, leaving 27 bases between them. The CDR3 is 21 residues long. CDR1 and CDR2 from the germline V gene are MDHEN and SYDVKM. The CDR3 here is CASSSSTAITSDVATNEKLFF. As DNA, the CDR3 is TGTGCCAGCAGTTCCTCCACTGCCATCACTTCAGACGTAGCAACTAATGAAAAACTGTTTTTT.